The entry below gives a single TCR beta chain sequence along with its context. These data originate in a study of blood T cell repertoires in COVID-19. Study in general: The analysed material was cDNA or gDNA that came from T cells, B-cell-depleted T cells, or PBMCs.

Authors' methods: By means of reference gene primer amplification, nucleated cell counts were estimated. TCRdb keeps only in-frame clones here, not all; method: immunoSEQ multiplex PCR. For V, J and clone size, that table is used; D and trimming come from the DNA. The profile shows approximately 250,000 clones, 70% to 85% of them singletons. Trimming stripped 3 bases from V and 3 bases from J, with 17 bases between. Germline values: CDR1 SGHAT, CDR2 FQNNGV. This CDR3 is 16 amino acids long. This receptor was identified in a man in his forties who had recovered from COVID-19. Input material: peripheral blood. This chain connects TRBV11-2 to TRBJ1-1; TRBD1 might be the D (5 bases). In DNA form, the CDR3 reads TGTGCCAGCAGCTTGGTTCCCGGCAGGGACTACACTGAAGCTTTCTTT. It codes for CASSLVPGRDYTEAFF.